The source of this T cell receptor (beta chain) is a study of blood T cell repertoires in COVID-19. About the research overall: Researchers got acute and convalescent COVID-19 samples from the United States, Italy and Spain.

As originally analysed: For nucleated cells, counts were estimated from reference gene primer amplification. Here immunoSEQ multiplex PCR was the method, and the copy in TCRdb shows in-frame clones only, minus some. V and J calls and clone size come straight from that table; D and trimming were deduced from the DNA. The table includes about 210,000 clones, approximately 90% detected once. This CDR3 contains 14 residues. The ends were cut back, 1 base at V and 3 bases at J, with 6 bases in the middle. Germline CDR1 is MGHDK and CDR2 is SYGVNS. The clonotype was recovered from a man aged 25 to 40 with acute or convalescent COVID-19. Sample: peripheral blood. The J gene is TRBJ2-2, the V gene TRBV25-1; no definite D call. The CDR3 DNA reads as TGTGCCAGCAGTGAATTCTTCTACACCGGGGAGCTGTTTTTT. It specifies CASSEFFYTGELFF.